The 10 T cell receptor beta chains reported below all come from one sample, sequenced in a study of T cell responses to AZD1222 COVID-19 vaccine. Clones were sequenced by immunoSEQ multiplex PCR, and TCRdb holds only the in-frame ones, with some missing. The sample lists 120,000 or so clones, approximately 88% occurring once. This specimen was peripheral blood, taken on day 0 of AZD1222 vaccination. These receptors came from an adult in good health.

The V call is TRBV19, the J call TRBJ2-5; 11 bases align to TRBD2. This CDR3 region has 15 residues. The germline V gene encodes CDR1 LNHDA and CDR2 SQIVND (reference sequence). Losses at the gene ends were 6 bases for V and 5 bases for J; bases not matched to a gene: 8. The CDR3 bases are TGTGCCAGTAGAGATACTAGCGGGGGTTGGGAGACCCAGTACTTC. Its protein product is CASRDTSGGWETQYF.

The gene calls are TRBV6-5 and TRBJ1-1; a weak D match, TRBD1 (5 bases). V lost 6 bases, J lost 5 bases, and 13 bases lay in between. This CDR3 contains 13 residues. Germline V gene data show CDR1 as MNHEY and CDR2 as SVGAGI. The CDR3 here is CASRGPGQTEAFF. The CDR3 region has the DNA TGTGCCAGCAGGGGGCCAGGGCAAACTGAAGCTTTCTTT.

This clone was recorded once. The chain links TRBV28 to TRBJ1-2; 7 bases are a match to TRBD1. V trimming: 5 bases; J trimming: 0 bases; junction bases outside the gene matches: 12. The CDR3 length is 17 residues. Germline V lookup: CDR1 MDHEN, CDR2 SYDVKM. The CDR3 DNA reads as TGTGCCAGCAGTCCGGGACAGTCGCTTTTAGCTAACTATGGCTACACCTTC. Its protein product is CASSPGQSLLANYGYTF.

The V call is TRBV19, the J call TRBJ2-2; no definite D call. Germline CDR1 LNHDA, CDR2 SQIVND (reference sequence). Trimming took 5 bases from V and 0 from J, leaving 7 bases between them. The CDR3 runs 14 residues. The CDR3 coding sequence is TGTGCCAGTAGTCCAGTTACGAACACCGGGGAGCTGTTTTTT. It encodes CASSPVTNTGELFF.

The chain links TRBV14 to TRBJ2-3, with TRBD1 identical over 8 bases. CDR1 and CDR2 (germline): SGHDN, FVKESK. The V gene end was trimmed by 7 bases and the J gene end by 4 bases; junction bases not matched to a gene: 7. The CDR3 has 14 residues. In DNA, the CDR3 is TGTGCCAGCACTCAGGGGGCGAGGGCAGATACGCAGTATTTT. The encoded protein is CASTQGARADTQYF.

This sequence joins TRBV3-1 (or the pseudogene TRBV3-2) and TRBJ2-3; TRBD1 agrees at 8 bases. Germline V gene data show CDR1 as LGHDT and CDR2 as YNNKEL (reference sequence). With V trimmed by 1 base and J by 0 bases, 9 bases remained unmatched. The CDR3 spans 18 residues. The CDR3 bases are TGTGCCAGCAGCCAAGGTATACCCCAGGGGGCGAGCACAGATACGCAGTATTTT. Translation gives CASSQGIPQGASTDTQYF.

The chain links TRBV4-1 to TRBJ2-7; D is possibly TRBD2 (6 bases). There are 13 residues in the CDR3. Trimming removed 3 bases from V and 3 bases from J, with 9 bases in between. Germline V gene data show CDR1 as MGHRA and CDR2 as YSYEKL. This CDR3 reads CASSHQGGYEQYF. For the CDR3, the DNA is TGCGCCAGCAGCCACCAGGGAGGCTACGAGCAGTACTTC.

V is TRBV4-2 and J is TRBJ1-1, with D possibly matching TRBD1 (5 bases). The CDR3 runs 14 residues. Per germline, CDR1 LGHNA and CDR2 YNFKEQ. V lost 0 bases and J 3 bases, leaving 8 bases between the germline ends. CDR3 DNA sequence: TGTGCCAGCAGCCAAGAACGAGGGGACACTGAAGCTTTCTTT. This codes for CASSQERGDTEAFF.

This rearrangement joins TRBV5-1 to TRBJ1-1, with D perhaps TRBD1 (6 bases). Germline-derived CDR1 and CDR2 are SGHRS and YFSETQ. The CDR3 covers 15 residues. Trimming took off 4 bases at V and 1 base at J, with 14 bases between the two ends. The CDR3 bases are TGCGCCAGCAGCGGGGAGGGACATAAGAACACTGAAGCTTTCTTT. This encodes CASSGEGHKNTEAFF.

V usage is TRBV29-1 and J usage is TRBJ1-2; D ambiguous. The germline gives CDR1 SQVTM, CDR2 ANQGSEA. The CDR3 runs 12 residues. Trimming left V 7 bases short and J 4 bases short, with 13 bases between. Written as DNA, the CDR3 is TGCAGCGCGGCCCAGGACGGCTATGGCTACACCTTC. It codes for CSAAQDGYGYTF.